This is a list of T cell receptor beta chains from one sample in a study of blood T cell repertoires in COVID-19. Using immunoSEQ multiplex PCR, the repertoire was profiled, and TCRdb retains in-frame clones only, with some absent. This table holds 35,000 to 50,000 clones, about four fifths found once. The specimen sequenced was peripheral blood. The receptors derive from a woman in her sixties or seventies with acute or convalescent COVID-19. The CDR3 runs from the conserved cysteine through the conserved F or W. Each record gives: V gene, clone size, D gene, J gene, CDR3 protein, CDR3 DNA. The D gene is left open where the match is weak. Clone size is given for some rows only: seen once, a few or many times, or a class if the clone is expanded.

TRBV10-3,once,TRBD2,TRBJ2-3,CAISESLAGVGTDTQYF,TGTGCCATCAGTGAGTCACTAGCGGGAGTGGGCACAGATACGCAGTATTTT
TRBV2,.,TRBD2,TRBJ2-3,CASSEWAGTSGARGGDTQYF,TGTGCCAGCAGTGAATGGGCCGGGACTAGCGGAGCTCGGGGAGGGGATACGCAGTATTTT
TRBV5-8,.,.,TRBJ2-1,CASSPQGGQLHEQFF,TGTGCCAGCAGCCCGCAGGGCGGTCAGTTACATGAGCAGTTCTTC
TRBV29-1,.,.,TRBJ2-2,CSVEVGRTGELFF,TGCAGCGTTGAAGTCGGTCGCACCGGGGAGCTGTTTTTT
TRBV11-2,.,TRBD1,TRBJ1-1,CASSPRTETGGTEAFF,TGTGCCAGCAGCCCCAGAACCGAGACAGGGGGTACTGAAGCTTTCTTT
TRBV27,.,TRBD1,TRBJ2-6,CASTPGQGVSGANVLIF,TGTGCCAGCACCCCGGGACAGGGTGTCTCTGGGGCCAACGTCCTGATTTTC
TRBV4-3,.,TRBD2,TRBJ2-7,CASSQAGGPSYEQYF,TGCGCCAGCAGCCAGGCGGGAGGGCCTAGCTACGAGCAGTACTTC
TRBV12-3/TRBV12-4,.,.,TRBJ2-3,CASRAGTTDTQYF,TGTGCCAGCAGGGCGGGAACCACAGATACGCAGTATTTT
TRBV9,.,.,TRBJ1-1,CASSVGNRKNTEAFF,TGTGCCAGCAGCGTAGGTAACAGGAAGAACACTGAAGCTTTCTTT
TRBV15,.,TRBD2,TRBJ2-3,CATSRDGRTSGSTDTQYF,TGTGCCACCAGCAGGGACGGGCGGACTAGCGGGAGCACAGATACGCAGTATTTT
TRBV5-4,.,.,TRBJ1-2,CASSWEGSRTNYGYTF,TGTGCCAGCAGCTGGGAGGGGTCCCGAACGAACTATGGCTACACCTTC
TRBV5-1,.,.,TRBJ2-1,CASSLVGRAGISYNEQFF,TGCGCCAGCAGCTTGGTAGGACGGGCCGGGATCTCCTACAATGAGCAGTTCTTC
TRBV25-1,.,.,TRBJ2-1,CASSDLSAQPEFF,TGTGCCAGCAGTGATCTAAGCGCCCAACCGGAGTTCTTC
TRBV6-6,.,TRBD1,TRBJ1-2,CASSYLGQGDGYTF,TGTGCCAGCAGCTACCTGGGACAGGGGGATGGCTACACCTTC
TRBV27,.,.,TRBJ2-1,CASRLGTVSYNEQFF,TGTGCCAGCAGGTTAGGGACTGTTTCCTACAATGAGCAGTTCTTC
TRBV7-8,.,TRBD1,TRBJ2-5,CASSLEGTGGETQYF,TGTGCCAGCAGCTTGGAGGGGACAGGCGGAGAGACCCAGTACTTC
TRBV28,.,.,TRBJ1-4,CASSPPTGKSSEKLFF,TGTGCCAGCAGTCCCCCCACAGGGAAGTCTTCTGAAAAACTGTTTTTT
TRBV5-5,.,.,TRBJ2-1,CASSLGSGGFDEQFF,TGTGCCAGCAGCTTGGGCTCTGGGGGGTTCGATGAGCAGTTCTTC
TRBV7-2,.,.,TRBJ1-2,CASSLEPERTNYGYTF,TGTGCCAGCAGCTTAGAACCCGAGCGAACTAACTATGGCTACACCTTC
TRBV21-1,few,.,TRBJ2-1,CASSKEKDSTKPDCNEQFF,TGTGCCAGCAGCAAAGAAAAAGACTCAACTAAGCCCGATTGCAATGAGCAGTTCTTC
TRBV3-1/TRBV3-2,few,TRBD2,TRBJ2-1,CASSQRTSGYNEQFF,TGTGCCAGCAGCCAAAGGACTAGCGGGTACAATGAGCAGTTCTTC
TRBV27,.,.,TRBJ2-4,CASSPKYGNIQYF,TGTGCCAGCAGTCCCAAGTACGGAAACATTCAGTACTTC
TRBV5-1,once,.,TRBJ1-3,CASSLEGATGNTIYF,TGCGCCAGCAGCTTGGAGGGAGCAACTGGAAACACCATATATTTT
TRBV11-3,.,.,TRBJ2-5,CASSSYQTRQETQYF,TGTGCCAGCAGCAGCTATCAAACTAGACAAGAGACCCAGTACTTC
TRBV24-1,.,.,TRBJ1-3,CATSADFGTIYF,TGTGCCACCAGTGCGGACTTCGGCACCATATATTTT
TRBV3-1/TRBV3-2,.,.,TRBJ2-5,CASSPYIIPETQYF,TGTGCCAGCAGCCCTTACATAATCCCAGAGACCCAGTACTTC
TRBV5-4,few,TRBD1,TRBJ1-1,CASSRSGTGGTEAFF,TGTGCCAGCAGTCGCTCCGGGACAGGGGGCACTGAAGCTTTCTTT
TRBV7-3,.,.,TRBJ2-1,CASSLISRDEQFF,TGTGCCAGCAGCTTAATATCGCGGGATGAGCAGTTCTTC
TRBV7-9,few,TRBD2,TRBJ2-7,CASSLAVPSGSHEQYF,TGTGCCAGCAGCTTAGCGGTGCCTAGCGGGAGCCACGAGCAGTACTTC
TRBV19,.,.,TRBJ1-4,CASSPEIEKLFF,TGTGCCAGTAGTCCCGAGATTGAAAAACTGTTTTTT
TRBV7-9,.,TRBD2,TRBJ2-1,CASSPQGLAGDNEQFF,TGTGCCAGCAGCCCACAAGGGCTAGCGGGAGATAATGAGCAGTTCTTC
TRBV6-6,once,TRBD2,TRBJ2-7,CASIIRRGGSYEQYF,TGTGCCAGCATAATCAGGCGGGGGGGCTCCTACGAGCAGTACTTC
TRBV18,.,.,TRBJ2-7,CASSPGGQYF,TGTGCCAGCTCACCTGGAGGGCAGTACTTC
TRBV14,.,.,TRBJ1-1,CASSQAGMNTEAFF,TGTGCCAGCAGCCAAGCAGGAATGAACACTGAAGCTTTCTTT
TRBV13,.,TRBD1,TRBJ1-4,CASSLRAGGYEKLFF,TGTGCCAGCAGCTTACGGGCAGGGGGCTATGAAAAACTGTTTTTT
TRBV6-5,.,TRBD1,TRBJ2-2,CATRDRGPGTGELFF,TGTGCCACCCGGGACAGGGGGCCGGGGACCGGGGAGCTGTTTTTT
TRBV7-2,once,TRBD1,TRBJ1-1,CASSLKPGGQGNTEAFF,TGTGCCAGCAGCTTAAAGCCAGGGGGACAGGGGAACACTGAAGCTTTCTTT
TRBV29-1,.,.,TRBJ2-5,CSVRIIGGLVETQYF,TGCAGCGTGCGGATCATCGGGGGGCTCGTAGAGACCCAGTACTTC
TRBV19,medium-sized,.,TRBJ2-7,CASSIEGGRAFSEQYF,TGTGCCAGTAGTATAGAAGGGGGGAGGGCTTTCTCCGAGCAGTACTTC
TRBV4-2,.,.,TRBJ2-3,CASSQQPGLANTDTQYF,TGTGCCAGCAGCCAGCAACCGGGACTCGCGAACACAGATACGCAGTATTTT
TRBV19,.,.,TRBJ2-1,CASTRRGDYNEQFF,TGTGCCAGTACACGGCGGGGTGACTACAATGAGCAGTTCTTC
TRBV6-1,few,.,TRBJ2-3,CASRERGMGNTDTQYF,TGTGCCAGCAGGGAACGGGGTATGGGTAACACAGATACGCAGTATTTT
TRBV6-6,once,.,TRBJ1-5,CASIPREGNQPQHF,TGTGCCAGCATACCCCGGGAGGGCAATCAGCCCCAGCATTTT
TRBV7-2,.,TRBD1,TRBJ1-5,CASSPGTVLRAQHF,TGTGCCAGCAGCCCGGGGACAGTTCTGAGAGCCCAGCATTTT
TRBV7-3,.,.,TRBJ2-1,CASSLNRNEQFF,TGTGCCAGCAGCTTAAATCGCAATGAGCAGTTCTTC
TRBV9,.,.,TRBJ1-3,CASSVGGDSGNTIYF,TGTGCCAGCAGCGTTGGGGGCGACTCGGGAAACACCATATATTTT
TRBV5-1,.,.,TRBJ1-4,CASSSGRAIEGEKLFF,TGCGCCAGCAGCTCGGGTAGGGCGATTGAGGGCGAAAAACTGTTTTTT
TRBV27,.,TRBD2,TRBJ2-1,CASSPGLAGTWQFF,TGTGCCAGCAGCCCGGGACTAGCGGGAACCTGGCAGTTCTTC
TRBV11-3,few,TRBD1,TRBJ1-1,CASSLLRDSEAFF,TGTGCCAGCAGCTTGTTGCGGGACAGTGAAGCTTTCTTT
TRBV10-1,.,TRBD2,TRBJ2-3,CASSDGLAVTDTQYF,TGCGCCAGCAGTGATGGACTAGCAGTCACAGATACGCAGTATTTT
TRBV11-2,.,.,TRBJ1-4,CASSLGLGGATNEKLFF,TGTGCCAGCAGCTTAGGTCTCGGGGGAGCAACTAATGAAAAACTGTTTTTT
TRBV7-2,.,TRBD2,TRBJ2-3,CASTLGGRADTQYF,TGTGCCAGCACCTTAGGCGGGAGGGCGGATACGCAGTATTTT